A selection of T cell receptor beta chains follows, all from one sample in a study of T-cell memory formation after mild COVID-19. TCRdb called the 5' RACE reads again in MiXCR, with one record for every CDR3 protein. Of roughly 280,000 distinct CDR3 sequences detected, roughly 8.2% appear once; the ten largest clones hold under 25%. The sample comprised PBMCs or a T cell subset sorted from them (not recorded which). These receptors originate from a man younger than 30 who had mild COVID-19 (a few samples of this study predate the infection). Cell type and time point are not known. Both conserved end residues are part of each CDR3. Some rows mark clone size as missing; the rest say once, few, many or name a class of expanded clone.

clone size: many; V gene: TRBV5-1; J gene: TRBJ2-3; CDR3 protein: CASSLVEGGSDTQYF
clone size: -; V gene: TRBV27; J gene: TRBJ2-7; CDR3 protein: CASSFSGTLRVEQYF
clone size: few; V gene: TRBV20-1; J gene: TRBJ2-1; CDR3 protein: CSARSLSGVYNEQFF
clone size: many; V gene: TRBV7-3; J gene: TRBJ2-1; CDR3 protein: CASSLSGGSSYNEQFF
clone size: many; V gene: TRBV28; J gene: TRBJ2-2; CDR3 protein: CASSLGGGGTGELFF
clone size: few; V gene: TRBV20-1; J gene: TRBJ1-6; CDR3 protein: CSARDSELSSYNSPLHF
clone size: few; V gene: TRBV12-3/TRBV12-4; J gene: TRBJ1-1; CDR3 protein: CASSLAPGGMNTEAFF
clone size: many; V gene: TRBV6-5; J gene: TRBJ1-2; CDR3 protein: CASSPWAVDGYTF
clone size: -; V gene: TRBV20-1; J gene: TRBJ1-1; CDR3 protein: CSARDSALGQTRLNTEAFF
clone size: few; V gene: TRBV12-3/TRBV12-4; J gene: TRBJ2-7; CDR3 protein: CASSHAYEQYF
clone size: few; V gene: TRBV5-1; J gene: TRBJ1-1; CDR3 protein: CASSLNTGSTEAFF
clone size: many; V gene: TRBV5-5; J gene: TRBJ2-1; CDR3 protein: CASGQGANINEQFF
clone size: -; V gene: TRBV19; J gene: TRBJ2-3; CDR3 protein: CASRLAGDTQYF
clone size: many; V gene: TRBV20-1; J gene: TRBJ2-6; CDR3 protein: CSASRDSGANVLTF
clone size: many; V gene: TRBV3-1; J gene: TRBJ1-1; CDR3 protein: CASSQRTQNTEAFF
clone size: -; V gene: TRBV5-1; J gene: TRBJ1-2; CDR3 protein: CASSLSPDGGYTF
clone size: -; V gene: TRBV12-3/TRBV12-4; J gene: TRBJ1-2; CDR3 protein: CASSFGRGGGYTF
clone size: many; V gene: TRBV10-2; J gene: TRBJ1-2; CDR3 protein: CASSEGKGLYGYTF
clone size: few; V gene: TRBV3-1; J gene: TRBJ1-6; CDR3 protein: CASSQAQGKGSPLHF
clone size: many; V gene: TRBV29-1; J gene: TRBJ1-1; CDR3 protein: CSVKQERNTEAFF
clone size: few; V gene: TRBV20-1; J gene: TRBJ1-4; CDR3 protein: CSASEGRDEKLFF
clone size: few; V gene: TRBV10-3; J gene: TRBJ1-2; CDR3 protein: CAISGAGYGYTF
clone size: many; V gene: TRBV5-1; J gene: TRBJ2-3; CDR3 protein: CASAGTGELGDTQYF
clone size: -; V gene: TRBV7-8; J gene: TRBJ2-2; CDR3 protein: CASTQLPGQGLAGELFF
clone size: -; V gene: TRBV5-1; J gene: TRBJ2-5; CDR3 protein: CASSFVPAGLQETEYF
clone size: many; V gene: TRBV5-1; J gene: TRBJ2-7; CDR3 protein: CASSLGGTSSYEQYF
clone size: -; V gene: TRBV15; J gene: TRBJ2-5; CDR3 protein: CATSRDRGAGETQYF
clone size: many; V gene: TRBV5-1; J gene: TRBJ2-4; CDR3 protein: CASSLGQGINIQYF
clone size: -; V gene: TRBV5-1; J gene: TRBJ1-1; CDR3 protein: CARCATTGEAFF
clone size: few; V gene: TRBV12-3/TRBV12-4; J gene: TRBJ1-3; CDR3 protein: CASSSGTGGNTIYF
clone size: few; V gene: TRBV9; J gene: TRBJ2-3; CDR3 protein: CASSVVGGASTDTQYF
clone size: -; V gene: TRBV7-2; J gene: TRBJ1-1; CDR3 protein: CASRLPGSSESNTEAFF
clone size: -; V gene: TRBV2; J gene: TRBJ2-7; CDR3 protein: CASGIGGGLYEQYF
clone size: many; V gene: TRBV6-1; J gene: TRBJ2-1; CDR3 protein: CASSPRNNEQFF
clone size: many; V gene: TRBV5-1; J gene: TRBJ1-6; CDR3 protein: CASSLDTYNSPLHF
clone size: few; V gene: TRBV7-9; J gene: TRBJ2-5; CDR3 protein: CASSLALAGIQETQYF
clone size: few; V gene: TRBV5-1; J gene: TRBJ2-3; CDR3 protein: CASSTGLAGTDTQYF
clone size: -; V gene: TRBV6-5; J gene: TRBJ1-1; CDR3 protein: CASSYKTGMNTEAFF
clone size: -; V gene: TRBV9; J gene: TRBJ2-6; CDR3 protein: CASSGDRGGLTSSGANVLTF
clone size: few; V gene: TRBV7-9; J gene: TRBJ2-2; CDR3 protein: CASSRALGDTGELFF
clone size: few; V gene: TRBV7-3; J gene: TRBJ2-1; CDR3 protein: CASSWGLADSNEQFF
clone size: many; V gene: TRBV24-1; J gene: TRBJ1-1; CDR3 protein: CATSEPGGTEAFF
clone size: -; V gene: TRBV7-2; J gene: TRBJ2-1; CDR3 protein: CASSLTHVAGGYNEQFF
clone size: few; V gene: TRBV6-5; J gene: TRBJ1-3; CDR3 protein: CASSYSPPRTYSSGNTIYF
clone size: many; V gene: TRBV20-1; J gene: TRBJ2-7; CDR3 protein: CSAPKGTGEAEQYF
clone size: -; V gene: TRBV7-8; J gene: TRBJ2-3; CDR3 protein: CASSSDRTDTQYF
clone size: few; V gene: TRBV20-1; J gene: TRBJ2-7; CDR3 protein: CSARAAGQTYEQYF
clone size: many; V gene: TRBV3-1; J gene: TRBJ2-3; CDR3 protein: CASSQSGGISDTQYF
clone size: -; V gene: TRBV3-1; J gene: TRBJ2-7; CDR3 protein: CASSQGGTGYF
clone size: few; V gene: TRBV2; J gene: TRBJ1-2; CDR3 protein: CAGGSNYGYTF
clone size: -; V gene: TRBV30; J gene: TRBJ1-2; CDR3 protein: CAWRRVDNYGYTF
clone size: few; V gene: TRBV20-1; J gene: TRBJ1-1; CDR3 protein: CSARLDRDIAFF
clone size: few; V gene: TRBV7-2; J gene: TRBJ2-5; CDR3 protein: CASSLVRRETQYF
clone size: few; V gene: TRBV20-1; J gene: TRBJ2-2; CDR3 protein: CSAREMTGIAGELFF
clone size: few; V gene: TRBV6-5; J gene: TRBJ2-2; CDR3 protein: CASSPPGLAGSGELFF